The 9 T cell receptor beta chains presented below share a single source sample, sequenced in a study of lung T cells in sarcoidosis with Löfgren's syndrome. One entry per CDR3 protein results from TCRdb running MiXCR on the reads. The sample lists 15,000 to 25,000 distinct CDR3 sequences; over 20% were seen once. Sequencing was carried out using CD4+ T cells from bronchoalveolar lavage. The receptor set was obtained from a human donor with sarcoidosis (Löfgren's syndrome or another form), or a control subject (not recorded which).

The rearrangement uses TRBV6-5 and TRBJ2-1; TRBD1 matches at 9 bases. The CDR3 is 18 amino acids. CDR1 is MNHEY and CDR2 is SVGAGI in the germline V gene. The J segment lost 1 base and the V segment lost 8 bases, leaving 15 bases of the junction unmatched. The CDR3 DNA is TGTGCCAGCGATCACGACTACAGGGGGCGAAGGTCCTACAATGAGCAGTTCTTC. Its translation: CASDHDYRGRRSYNEQFF.

Details on this clonotype: A much larger clonotype is one base distant, so this may be a read error. The chain combines TRBV7-2 with TRBJ2-7; tentatively, D is TRBD1 (5 bases). The CDR3 sequence is 13 residues long. Germline values: CDR1 SGHTA, CDR2 FQGNSA. Trimming left V 11 bases short and J 2 bases short, with 16 bases between. The CDR3 region has the DNA TGTGCCGGCTCCCGGAACAGGACCTACGAGCAGTACTTC. Translation gives CAGSRNRTYEQYF.

About this clonotype: A much larger clone lies a single base off, so this may be a read error. The chain has TRBV4-1 and TRBJ1-1; 8 bases are a match to TRBD1. The V gene's germline CDR1 is MGHRA and CDR2 YSYEKL. Trimming took 5 bases from V and 4 from J; bases not matched to a gene: 12. CDR3 length: 16 residues. CDR3 loop: CASSVKQGARSTEAFF. The CDR3 nucleotides read TGCGCCAGCAGCGTTAAGCAGGGGGCCCGGAGCACTGAAGCTTTCTTT.

As to this clonotype: This may be a read error: a much more frequent sequence differs by one nucleotide. The conserved final phenylalanine or tryptophan is absent from the CDR3, which likely points to a read error. In DNA form, the CDR3 reads TGTGCCAGCAGCTCAAGCCTAGCAAACACAGATACGCAGTATCTT. Translation: CASSSSLANTDTQYL. This chain uses TRBV4-2 with TRBJ2-3; TRBD2 is a possible D gene (5 bases). Trimming removed 5 bases at V and 2 bases at J, with 14 bases between. Germline CDR1 and CDR2: LGHNA and YNFKEQ. This CDR3 spans 15 amino acids.

This clonotype has more than one count but fewer than ten. The V call is TRBV12-3 or TRBV12-4, the J call TRBJ2-7, with 7 bases that match TRBD1. The V gene end was trimmed by 4 bases and the J gene end by 0 bases; junction bases not matched to a gene: 6. The CDR3 covers 15 residues. Here the CDR3 reads CASSSFRDSSYEQYF. DNA for the CDR3: TGTGCCAGCAGTTCCTTCCGGGACAGCTCCTACGAGCAGTACTTC.

With respect to this clonotype: This clone may be a read error of a much larger clone one base away. This is likely a read error, given that the CDR3 carries no conserved phenylalanine or tryptophan at its end. This rearrangement joins TRBV6-2 or TRBV6-3 to TRBJ2-7, with TRBD1 matching 7 bases. The length of the CDR3 is 12 residues. V was clipped by 5 bases and J by 4 bases; unmatched bases: 2. CDR1 is MNHEY and CDR2 is SVGEGT in the germline V gene. CDR3 protein: CASSRTGYEQYS. The CDR3 DNA reads TGTGCCAGCAGTCGGACAGGATACGAGCAGTACTCC.

This clonotype was detected ten times or more. The rearrangement joins TRBV28 to TRBJ2-6; D unclear. This CDR3 has 15 residues. CDR1 and CDR2 (germline): MDHEN, SYDVKM. Trimming stripped 6 bases from V and 4 bases from J, with 13 bases between. This chain's CDR3 is CASSIGFPGANVLTF. CDR3 coding DNA: TGTGCCAGCAGCATAGGGTTCCCGGGGGCCAACGTCCTGACTTTC.

This clonotype has at least ten counts. The rearrangement links TRBV19 to TRBJ2-5, with D maybe TRBD2 (5 bases). Trimming stripped 10 bases from V and 2 bases from J, with 11 bases between. CDR3 length equals 12 residues. CDR1 LNHDA and CDR2 SQIVND come from the germline V gene (reference sequence). CDR3 in DNA: TGTGCCACCTTGGACTTACAAGAGACCCAGTACTTC. Translating gives CATLDLQETQYF.

This clonotype was seen a few times. At one end the junction does not follow the germline gene, possibly because of a read error. V and J are TRBV6-4 and TRBJ1-3; possibly TRBD1 for D (5 bases). From germline, CDR1 is MRHNA and CDR2 SNTAGT. This CDR3 is 13 amino acids long. The CDR3, as DNA: TGTGCCAGCAGTGAGACAGCCGGAAACGCCATATATTTT. Its translation: CASSETAGNAIYF.